This T cell receptor (beta chain) was recorded in a study of blood T cells in healthy people across ages. Study-wide points: A strong correlation between TCR beta diversity and naive T cell percentage was seen. Researchers said unsorted PBMCs prevented a conclusive naive versus antigen-experienced comparison.

The germline V gene has CDR1 MNHEY and CDR2 SMNVEV (reference sequence). The CDR3 totals 13 residues. With 10 bases removed from V and 1 base from J, the gap between germline ends came to 13 bases. PCR was performed a second time for 7 to 11 cycles using a sample-barcoded 5' primer and a J-beta primer mix. Via MiXCR, TCRdb re-called the 5' RACE reads, giving one row per CDR3 protein. Of hundreds of thousands of distinct CDR3 sequences listed, under 65% are singletons. A word on this clonotype: Its cognate antigen is unknown.

This chain joins TRBV27 and TRBJ2-5; maybe TRBD2 (6 bases). Sequencing was done on a sample of blood. The origin of this receptor is a man between 60 and 75 years old in good health. DNA of the CDR3: TGTGCCACCAAGGAGGGCATCCAAGAGACCCAGTACTTC. Its protein is CATKEGIQETQYF.